This T cell receptor beta chain is from a study of blood T cell repertoires in COVID-19. Looking at the study overall: Sites in the United States, Italy and Spain provided acute and convalescent COVID-19 samples.

This clone occurred a few times. As originally analysed: Estimates of nucleated cell counts were drawn from the amplification of reference gene primers. Sequenced by immunoSEQ multiplex PCR; TCRdb stores in-frame clones only, minus some. That table supplies the V and J calls and clone size; D and trimming were determined from the DNA. The top ten clones hold 1.8% of a sample with roughly 140,000 clones, approximately 85% of them seen once. The CDR3 sequence is 17 residues long. Trimming took off 6 bases at V and 2 bases at J, with 22 bases between the two ends. Germline CDR1 is SNHLY and CDR2 is FYNNEI.

Sequenced: peripheral blood. The chain carries TRBV2 and TRBJ1-2; perhaps TRBD1 as D (6 bases). The receptor's source is a man between 65 and 80 years old with acute or convalescent COVID-19. The CDR3 bases are TGTGCCAGCAGCCCCCGCCGGCAGGGAGGGGGAAACTATGGCTACACCTTC. Protein sequence: CASSPRRQGGGNYGYTF.